One and the same sample provided the 29 T cell receptor beta chains below, sequenced in a study of technical replicates of blood from four donors. Using immunoSEQ multiplex PCR, the repertoire was profiled, and TCRdb retains in-frame clones only, with some absent. Of some 83,000 clones in the sample, approximately 94% were seen once. The sample taken for sequencing was T cells isolated from PBMCs. The receptors originated from a human donor in good health.

This clone was seen once. This chain links TRBV5-1 with TRBJ2-1; no definite D call. The length of the CDR3 is 13 residues. V was clipped by 0 bases and J by 6 bases, with 7 bases between them. The germline gives CDR1 SGHRS, CDR2 YFSETQ. The CDR3 region is CASSLAYRNEQFF. The CDR3, as DNA: TGCGCCAGCAGCTTGGCCTACCGCAATGAGCAGTTCTTC. The complete variable domain, with remaining parts taken from reference TRBV5-1 and TRBJ2-1, reads KAGVTQTPRYLIKTRGQQVTLSCSPISGHRSVSWYQQTPGQGLQFLFEYFSETQRNKGNFPGRFSGRQFSNSRSEMNVSTLELGDSALYLCASSLAYRNEQFFGPGTRLTVL.

This chain connects TRBV27 to TRBJ1-2; no definite D call. Germline CDR1 and CDR2: MNHEY and SMNVEV (reference sequence). This CDR3 spans 14 amino acids. The ends were cut back, 3 bases at V and 0 bases at J, with 8 bases in the middle. For the CDR3, the DNA is TGTGCCAGCAGTTTCTCAGGCCCTAACTATGGCTACACCTTC. Translation: CASSFSGPNYGYTF.

This chain links TRBV9 with TRBJ1-2; D possibly corresponds to TRBD1 (6 bases). V dropped 3 bases and J dropped 6 bases, with 15 bases sitting between them. The germline V gene encodes CDR1 SGDLS and CDR2 YYNGEE. CDR3 length: 14 amino acids. The CDR3 is CASSGSARGNGYTF. CDR3 in DNA: TGTGCCAGCAGCGGATCCGCGAGGGGGAATGGCTACACCTTC.

This sequence joins TRBV2 and TRBJ2-3; perhaps TRBD2 as D (6 bases). V was pared by 4 bases and J by 0 bases, with 14 bases between. CDR1 is SNHLY, CDR2 FYNNEI, per germline. This CDR3 spans 16 amino acids. The CDR3: CASSGRAGPSTDTQYF. CDR3 nucleotides: TGTGCCAGCAGTGGGAGGGCGGGTCCTAGCACAGATACGCAGTATTTT. The full variable domain, its missing parts supplied by reference TRBV2 and TRBJ2-3, is EPEVTQTPSHQVTQMGQEVILRCVPISNHLYFYWYRQILGQKVEFLVSFYNNEISEKSEIFDDQFSVERPDGSNFTLKIRSTKLEDSAMYFCASSGRAGPSTDTQYFGPGTRLTVL.

This chain connects TRBV14 to TRBJ1-2, with TRBD1 as a possible D gene (6 bases). CDR1 is SGHDN, CDR2 FVKESK, per germline. The CDR3 covers 14 residues. V dropped 4 bases and J dropped 9 bases, with 18 bases sitting between them. CDR3 residues: CASSPDRYRNSYTF. In DNA, the CDR3 is TGTGCCAGCAGCCCGGACAGATATAGGAATAGCTACACCTTC.

This chain joins TRBV27 and TRBJ2-7; D remains unclear. V dropped 5 bases and J dropped 2 bases, with 16 bases sitting between them. This CDR3 is 15 amino acids long. Germline V gene lookup returns CDR1 MNHEY and CDR2 SMNVEV (reference sequence). In nucleotides, the CDR3 is TGTGCCAGCAGTACCGGAGCCGCGGAGACCTACGAGCAGTACTTC. Translation: CASSTGAAETYEQYF.

The V and J genes are TRBV28 and TRBJ2-7; 8 positions match TRBD1. CDR1 and CDR2 from the germline V gene are MDHEN and SYDVKM. The CDR3 length is 15 residues. After removal of 1 base from V and 3 bases from J, the junction contained 5 bases not matched to a gene. CDR3 sequence: CASSLSSGQVYEQYF. The CDR3 DNA reads TGTGCCAGCAGTTTATCGTCGGGACAGGTCTACGAGCAGTACTTC.

This chain links TRBV27 with TRBJ1-5, with D possibly TRBD1 on 6 matching bases. From germline, CDR1 is MNHEY and CDR2 SMNVEV (reference sequence). This CDR3 spans 15 amino acids. V was trimmed by 5 bases and J by 0 bases, leaving 11 bases between them. The CDR3 region has the DNA TGTGCCAGCAGTGCGATGGACAGTAGCAATCAGCCCCAGCATTTT. This sequence encodes CASSAMDSSNQPQHF.

CDR3 sequence reads: CASSLGLGTEAFF. In DNA form, the CDR3 reads TGTGCCAGCAGCTTGGGGCTAGGCACTGAAGCTTTCTTT. The V call is TRBV7-9, the J call TRBJ1-1; tentatively, D is TRBD1 (5 bases). Trimming took off 3 bases at V and 4 bases at J, with 9 bases between the two ends. The germline gives CDR1 SEHNR, CDR2 FQNEAQ (reference sequence). The CDR3 contains 13 residues. The variable domain in full, with the rest retrieved from reference TRBV7-9 and TRBJ1-1, is DTGVSQNPRHKITKRGQNVTFRCDPISEHNRLYWYRQTLGQGPEFLTYFQNEAQLEKSRLLSDRFSAERPKGSFSTLEIQRTEQGDSAMYLCASSLGLGTEAFFGQGTRLTVV.

This chain joins TRBV30 and TRBJ2-1, with 7 nucleotides matching TRBD1. This CDR3 comprises 13 residues. Germline CDR1 reads GTSNPN; CDR2 reads SVGIG (reference sequence). The ends lost 2 bases at V and 9 bases at J; junction bases unmatched: 7. The CDR3 nucleotides are TGTGCCTGGAGTTACCGAGGGGGCTTTGAGCAGTTCTTC. This codes for CAWSYRGGFEQFF.

The rearrangement links TRBV15 to TRBJ2-1, with D possibly matching TRBD1 (6 bases). CDR3 length: 13 amino acids. Trimming took off 0 bases at V and 9 bases at J, with 9 bases between the two ends. Germline CDR1 LNHNV, CDR2 YYDKDF (reference sequence). CDR3 sequence reads: CATSRDLGAEQFF. The CDR3 nucleotides are TGTGCCACCAGCAGAGACCTGGGGGCTGAGCAGTTCTTC.

In its sample, this clone was seen once. This rearrangement joins TRBV27 to TRBJ1-4, with D tentatively TRBD1 (5 bases). This CDR3 contains 17 residues. V was trimmed by 2 bases and J by 4 bases, leaving 17 bases between them. The germline gives CDR1 MNHEY, CDR2 SMNVEV (reference sequence). The CDR3: CASSLTQGYLDNEKLFF. Written as DNA, the CDR3 is TGTGCCAGCAGTTTAACCCAGGGATACCTTGATAATGAAAAACTGTTTTTT.

The rearrangement links TRBV7-8 to TRBJ1-5; TRBD1 agrees at 8 bases. The CDR3 spans 15 residues. Germline CDR1 and CDR2: SGHVS and FQNEAQ. V lost 5 bases to trimming and J lost 5 bases; unmatched junction nucleotides: 8. The CDR3 nucleotides read TGTGCCAGCAGCCCCTCGACAGGGGAGGATCAGCCCCAGCATTTT. It encodes CASSPSTGEDQPQHF.

The V gene is TRBV19, the J gene TRBJ2-7; possibly TRBD1 for D (5 bases). The CDR3 sequence is 20 residues long. Germline V gene data show CDR1 as LNHDA and CDR2 as SQIVND (reference sequence). Trimming took 4 bases from V and 3 from J, leaving 31 bases between them. For the CDR3, the DNA is TGTGCCAGTAGTAAAACAGACAGAGCCTACAGACCCTACTACGACTACGAGCAGTACTTC. It encodes CASSKTDRAYRPYYDYEQYF. The variable domain in full, with the rest retrieved from reference TRBV19 and TRBJ2-7, is DGGITQSPKYLFRKEGQNVTLSCEQNLNHDAMYWYRQDPGQGLRLIYYSQIVNDFQKGDIAEGYSVSREKKESFPLTVTSAQKNPTAFYLCASSKTDRAYRPYYDYEQYFGPGTRLTVT.

The chain is built from TRBV30 and TRBJ2-7, with TRBD1 identical over 9 bases. This CDR3 is 13 amino acids long. The trim removed 5 bases at V and 5 bases at J, leaving 7 bases unmatched. The V gene's germline CDR1 is GTSNPN and CDR2 SVGIG (reference sequence). The CDR3 here is CAWDRDRVHEQYF. CDR3 bases: TGTGCCTGGGACCGGGACAGGGTGCACGAGCAGTACTTC.

This chain connects TRBV25-1 to TRBJ1-6, with D unclear. V gave up 2 bases and J gave up 8 bases, with 7 bases separating them. The germline V gene encodes CDR1 MGHDK and CDR2 SYGVNS. The CDR3 is 13 amino acids. CDR3 DNA sequence: TGTGCCAGCAGTGAACGAGGGTATTCACCCCTCCACTTT. The encoded protein is CASSERGYSPLHF.

V is TRBV5-4 and J is TRBJ1-2; 7 bases align to TRBD1. The germline gives CDR1 SGHNT, CDR2 YYREEE (reference sequence). There are 14 residues in the CDR3. The ends lost 4 bases at V and 6 bases at J; junction bases unmatched: 9. CDR3 bases: TGTGCCAGCAGCGCGCCCACAGGGGACCATGGCTACACCTTC. This codes for CASSAPTGDHGYTF.

The chain recombines TRBV6-5 with TRBJ2-5, with 7 bases matching TRBD1. The germline V gene has CDR1 MNHEY and CDR2 SVGAGI. Trimming at V came to 2 bases and at J to 2 bases, leaving 2 bases not matched to a gene. There are 14 residues in the CDR3. The DNA of the CDR3 is TGTGCCAGCAGTTACCTGGGACAGCAAGAGACCCAGTACTTC. This gives the protein CASSYLGQQETQYF.

The chain uses TRBV7-9 and TRBJ1-1; D perhaps matches TRBD1 (6 bases). The V end was cut by 2 bases, the J end by 0 bases, with 13 bases between. The length of the CDR3 is 16 residues. Looked up from germline, CDR1 is SEHNR and CDR2 is FQNEAQ (reference sequence). CDR3 in DNA: TGTGCCAGCAGCTTAAGGGGGAAGGCTGTGAACACTGAAGCTTTCTTT. Its translation is CASSLRGKAVNTEAFF.

The chain combines TRBV19 with TRBJ2-7; D is possibly TRBD2 (6 bases). The CDR3 covers 13 residues. V shed 5 bases and J shed 1 base, with 9 bases lying between them. Germline V gene lookup returns CDR1 LNHDA and CDR2 SQIVND (reference sequence). The CDR3 loop is CASSSGRSYEQYF. The CDR3 bases are TGTGCCAGTAGTTCAGGGAGGTCCTACGAGCAGTACTTC.

The J gene is TRBJ1-2, the V gene TRBV10-1; 9 nucleotides agree with TRBD1. Per the germline V gene, CDR1 is WNHNN and CDR2 is SYGVQD (reference sequence). This CDR3 is built from 15 residues. The V segment lost 6 bases and the J segment 6 bases; nucleotides outside the gene matches: 11. Written as DNA, the CDR3 is TGCGCCAGCAGCGATTCCGGGACAGGGAAGGATGGCTACACCTTC. Translating it yields CASSDSGTGKDGYTF.

The chain combines TRBV2 with TRBJ1-5; no clear D. The CDR3 sequence is 14 residues long. Trimming shortened V by 2 bases and J by 4 bases, and 9 bases separated the two germline ends. Germline V gene sequence: CDR1 SNHLY, CDR2 FYNNEI. The CDR3, as DNA: TGTGCCAGCAGTGAATGGGGAGGAAATCAGCCCCAGCATTTT. Protein sequence: CASSEWGGNQPQHF.

The CDR3 reads CASSLSGLAGAKGYEQYF. The CDR3 coding sequence is TGTGCCAGCAGTTTATCGGGACTAGCGGGAGCCAAGGGTTACGAGCAGTACTTC. The chain links TRBV27 to TRBJ2-7; 14 bases fit TRBD2. Germline V lookup: CDR1 MNHEY, CDR2 SMNVEV (reference sequence). The CDR3 runs 18 residues. The junction had 8 bases not matched to a gene; V was cut back by 0 bases and J by 4 bases.

The V and J genes are TRBV10-1 and TRBJ2-2, with D possibly being TRBD1 (6 bases). This CDR3 comprises 15 residues. V was pared by 0 bases and J by 5 bases, with 10 bases between. Germline V gives CDR1 WNHNN, CDR2 SYGVQD (reference sequence). CDR3 bases: TGCGCCAGCAGTGAGTCGCATCAGGGGACCGGGGAGCTGTTTTTT. As protein: CASSESHQGTGELFF.

The chain links TRBV29-1 to TRBJ1-2; D might be TRBD1 (6 bases). Germline CDR1 is SQVTM and CDR2 is ANQGSEA. The CDR3 covers 12 residues. Trimming took off 7 bases at V and 4 bases at J, with 13 bases between the two ends. This chain's CDR3 is CSAPGVSYGYTF. CDR3 coding DNA: TGCAGCGCTCCAGGGGTTAGCTATGGCTACACCTTC.

The CDR3 DNA reads TGTGCCAGCAGTGAGCTAGCGGGCTCCTACGAGCAGTACTTC. Its protein product is CASSELAGSYEQYF. The V gene is TRBV2, the J gene TRBJ2-7; 8 bases are a match to TRBD2. Unmatched junction bases numbered 1, after V lost 3 bases and J lost 0 bases. The CDR3 is made up of 14 amino acids. In germline, CDR1 is SNHLY, CDR2 FYNNEI.

This clone was seen just once. The chain couples TRBV19 to TRBJ1-5; possible D gene TRBD1, 6 bases. The germline V gene has CDR1 LNHDA and CDR2 SQIVND (reference sequence). This CDR3 has 14 residues. V shed 5 bases and J shed 3 bases, with 11 bases lying between them. The CDR3 is CASSPTGLNQPQHF. CDR3 bases: TGTGCCAGTAGTCCGACAGGCCTCAATCAGCCCCAGCATTTT.

V gene TRBV5-1 combines with J gene TRBJ1-2; D perhaps matches TRBD1 (5 bases). V lost 7 bases and J 10 bases, leaving 20 bases between the germline ends. This CDR3 has 13 residues. The germline CDR1 and CDR2 sequences are SGHRS and YFSETQ. The chain's CDR3 is CASSSGGTNDYTF. The CDR3 DNA follows: TGCGCCAGCTCGAGCGGCGGGACCAATGACTACACCTTC.

V usage is TRBV20-1 and J usage is TRBJ1-2; D call uncertain. Germline V lookup: CDR1 DFQATT, CDR2 SNEGSKA (reference sequence). Trimming took 6 bases from V and 8 from J, leaving 13 bases between them. The CDR3 length is 11 residues. The CDR3 protein is CSAYHVWGYTF. The CDR3 bases are TGCAGTGCCTACCACGTTTGGGGCTACACCTTC.